This T cell receptor (beta chain) is from a study of cytomegalovirus exposure and HLA in healthy donors. Primers: 60 Vbeta forward and 13 Jbeta reverse. Using immunoSEQ multiplex PCR, the repertoire was profiled, and TCRdb retains in-frame clones only, with some absent. The sample has some 65,000 clones, around 68% seen once. General study results and limits: A later look showed TCR association rates differing by HLA locus, highest for DRB1 and lowest for HLA-C.

Comment on this clone: The antigen is not known.

Germline V CDR1 and CDR2: SGHRS, YFSETQ. The CDR3 is made up of 14 amino acids. Trimming removed 2 bases from V and 4 bases from J, with 12 bases in between. The sample was PBMCs. This chain joins TRBV5-1 and TRBJ2-5, with unresolved D. This clonotype was sampled from a woman between 25 and 40 years old in good health and CMV-seronegative. The CDR3 is CASSLRGNGETQYF. The CDR3, as DNA: TGCGCCAGCAGCTTAAGAGGCAACGGAGAGACCCAGTACTTC.